The clone carrying this TCR beta chain came up a few times. Antigen: not known. The sample originates from a study of T-cell memory formation after mild COVID-19. TCRdb recomputed calls from the 5' RACE reads with MiXCR, one row per CDR3 protein. The sample has roughly 150,000 distinct CDR3 sequences, approximately 13% seen once. General observations from the study: Contracting clones localized mainly to CM and EM when CD4+ and mainly to EMRA when CD8+.

This CDR3 region has 13 residues. Per germline, CDR1 MDHEN and CDR2 SYDVKM. The germline V and J ends were trimmed by 10 bases and 6 bases, with 13 bases remaining between them. The rearrangement uses TRBV28 and TRBJ2-6; D is possibly TRBD2 (5 bases). The clonotype comes from a young man who had mild COVID-19 (a few samples of this study predate the infection). Cell type and time point are not known. Input material: PBMCs or a T cell subset sorted from them (not recorded which). The CDR3: CATNRDEANVLTF. The CDR3 nucleotides are TGTGCCACCAACCGGGATGAGGCCAACGTCCTGACTTTC. Complete variable domain (other parts from reference TRBV28 and TRBJ2-6): DVKVTQSSRYLVKRTGEKVFLECVQDMDHENMFWYRQDPGLGLRLIYFSYDVKMKEKGDIPEGYSVSREKKERFSLILESASTNQTSMYLCATNRDEANVLTFGAGSRLTVL.